The rows below give T cell receptor beta chains drawn from one sample of a study of sequential checkpoint blockade in melanoma. Method: immunoSEQ multiplex PCR; TCRdb's copy keeps in-frame clones and lacks some. Of about 4,600 clones in the sample, 55% were seen once. The sequences come from CD8+ T cells sorted from blood (inferred from file names), collected from a patient given nivolumab and ipilimumab in sequence. The receptors come from a human donor with melanoma. Both conserved end residues are part of each CDR3. D genes are given only for firm matches. Not all rows give a size; the values are once, few, many and, for expanded clones, a class.

size	J	D	V	DNA	CDR3
-	TRBJ2-7	-	TRBV6-5	TGTGCCAGCAGGCCGGACAGTGGGACGTACGAGCAGTACTTC	CASRPDSGTYEQYF
-	TRBJ2-1	TRBD2	TRBV7-6	TGTGCCAGCAGCTTGCTAGCGGGAGAGGATGAGCAGTTCTTC	CASSLLAGEDEQFF
medium-sized	TRBJ2-7	-	TRBV4-3	TGCGCCAGCAGCCAAGATGCAGGGCTCTCCTACGAGCAGTACTTC	CASSQDAGLSYEQYF
-	TRBJ2-5	TRBD2	TRBV7-3	TGTGCCAGCAGCTTACGGGCTAGCGGTCCCAAAGAGACCCAGTACTTC	CASSLRASGPKETQYF
few	TRBJ1-1	-	TRBV6-5	TGTGCCAGCAGGTTCGGTAAAGCTTTCTTT	CASRFGKAFF
-	TRBJ2-3	TRBD2	TRBV5-1	TGCGCCAGCAGCTTATTACTAGCGAACACAGATACGCAGTATTTT	CASSLLLANTDTQYF
once	TRBJ2-3	TRBD2	TRBV11-1	TGTGCCAGCAGTCTCGCGACTAGCGGATACACAGATACGCAGTATTTT	CASSLATSGYTDTQYF
-	TRBJ2-7	TRBD2	TRBV30	TGTGCCTGGAGAACGGGACTAGCTCCCTACGAGCAGTACTTC	CAWRTGLAPYEQYF
-	TRBJ2-7	-	TRBV29-1	TGCAGCGTTCTTTTTGAAAACAGGGTCTACGAGCAGTACTTC	CSVLFENRVYEQYF
few	TRBJ2-5	-	TRBV11-3	TGTGCCAGCAGCTTAGGCAGAGGTACCCAAGAGACCCAGTACTTC	CASSLGRGTQETQYF
-	TRBJ1-5	-	TRBV5-6	TGTGCCAGCAGCTTGGGAACAGTTAGCAATCAGCCCCAGCATTTT	CASSLGTVSNQPQHF
-	TRBJ2-5	TRBD2	TRBV4-3	TGCGCCAGCAGCCCAAATGGGAAGCGGGAAACTACCCAGTACTTC	CASSPNGKRETTQYF
-	TRBJ1-1	TRBD1	TRBV28	TGTGCCAGCATAGCGGACAGGGGTTCGGGTACTGAAGCTTTCTTT	CASIADRGSGTEAFF
once	TRBJ2-2	TRBD2	TRBV6-5	TGTGCCAGCAGTTATGAGCTAGCGGGTTGGGGGGAGCTGTTTTTT	CASSYELAGWGELFF
-	TRBJ2-1	TRBD2	TRBV7-3	TGTGCCAGCAGCTTAACTAGCGGGAACGTTGAGCAGTTCTTC	CASSLTSGNVEQFF
-	TRBJ2-1	-	TRBV7-9	TGTGCCAGCAGCTCCCCGGATGAGCAGTTCTTC	CASSSPDEQFF
few	TRBJ1-1	TRBD1	TRBV28	TGTGCCAGCAGTTTACTAGAGGGACAGCCGAACACTGAAGCTTTCTTT	CASSLLEGQPNTEAFF
-	TRBJ1-5	TRBD1	TRBV27	TGTGCCAGCAGCGCTGCCAGGGGGTATCAGCCCCAGCATTTT	CASSAARGYQPQHF
-	TRBJ2-3	-	TRBV30	TGTGCGTGGACCCCCGGAGGTACGCAGTATTTT	CAWTPGGTQYF
-	TRBJ2-5	-	TRBV28	TGTGCCAGCAGCCTCCCGTGGGAGAGGGAGACCCAGTACTTC	CASSLPWERETQYF
-	TRBJ2-7	-	TRBV7-2	TGTGCCAGCAGCTCTTTAGGGAGCTCCTACGAGCAGTACTTC	CASSSLGSSYEQYF
-	TRBJ1-2	-	TRBV29-1	TGCAGCGTTACATTCTTCGGGGATGGAGGGTTGAGCTATGGCTACACCTTC	CSVTFFGDGGLSYGYTF
-	TRBJ2-3	TRBD1	TRBV12-5	TGTGCTAGTGGTACGACAGGGGCAGATACGCAGTATTTT	CASGTTGADTQYF
once	TRBJ2-2	-	TRBV6-6	TGTGCCAGCAGTGCGACACGCCCCGGGGAGCTGTTTTTT	CASSATRPGELFF
-	TRBJ2-1	TRBD2	TRBV9	TGTGCCAGCAGCGCCGGGACTAGCGGGAGGAATGAGCAGTTCTTC	CASSAGTSGRNEQFF
-	TRBJ2-5	-	TRBV4-3	TGCGCCAGCAGCCAGATCCCCGGGGAGACCCAGTACTTC	CASSQIPGETQYF
-	TRBJ2-7	-	TRBV10-3	TGTGCCATCAACCGACAGGAGCATTCCTACGAGCAGTACTTC	CAINRQEHSYEQYF
-	TRBJ2-1	TRBD2	TRBV6-1	TGTGCCAGCAGGCTAGCGGGAGCCTACAATGAGCAGTTCTTC	CASRLAGAYNEQFF
-	TRBJ1-5	TRBD1	TRBV27	TGTGCCAGCAGTCCAGGACAGGGGGCCTTTCAGCCCCAGCATTTT	CASSPGQGAFQPQHF
-	TRBJ1-5	-	TRBV7-9	TGTGCCAGCAGCTCAACAGGTAATCAGCCCCAGCATTTT	CASSSTGNQPQHF
-	TRBJ2-5	-	TRBV11-2	TGTGCCAGCAGCCTAACCCCCCAGGAATACCAAGAGACCCAGTACTTC	CASSLTPQEYQETQYF
few	TRBJ2-7	-	TRBV7-9	TGTGCCAGCAGCTTCCAGGTTAGCTCCTACGAGCAGTACTTC	CASSFQVSSYEQYF
-	TRBJ2-3	-	TRBV27	TGTGCCAGCAGTTTGGACAGTCAGAGGGCTGAGGCCACAGATACGCAGTATTTT	CASSLDSQRAEATDTQYF
-	TRBJ2-7	TRBD2	TRBV9	TGTGCCAGCAGCGTAGGGCGGGAGTCCTACGAGCAGTACTTC	CASSVGRESYEQYF
-	TRBJ1-5	TRBD1	TRBV28	TGTGCCAGCGAACGGACGGGACAGGGGTTTCAGCCCCAGCATTTT	CASERTGQGFQPQHF
few	TRBJ2-1	TRBD1	TRBV9	TGTGCCAGCAGCGTAGACCTAGGGGGCAGGGCTACAATGAATGAGCAGTTCTTC	CASSVDLGGRATMNEQFF
few	TRBJ2-7	-	TRBV4-2	TGTGCCAGCAGCCAAGAAGGGGTCTCTTCCTACGAGCAGTACTTC	CASSQEGVSSYEQYF
-	TRBJ1-1	-	TRBV9	TGTGCCAGCAGCACCCGACAGAGCACGCCTGGCACTGAAGCTTTCTTT	CASSTRQSTPGTEAFF